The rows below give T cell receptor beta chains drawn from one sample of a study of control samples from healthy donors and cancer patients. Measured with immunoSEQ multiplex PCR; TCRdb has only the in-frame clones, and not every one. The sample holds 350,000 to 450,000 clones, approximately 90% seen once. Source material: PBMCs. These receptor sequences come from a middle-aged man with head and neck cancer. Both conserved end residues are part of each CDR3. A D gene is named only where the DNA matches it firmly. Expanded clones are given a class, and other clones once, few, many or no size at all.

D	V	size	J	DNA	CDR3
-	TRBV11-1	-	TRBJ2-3	TGTGCCAGCAGCTTAGGAGGGTCGAACACAGATACGCAGTATTTT	CASSLGGSNTDTQYF
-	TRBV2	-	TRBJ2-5	TGTGCCAGCAGCGTCACTCGTCAAGAGACCCAGTACTTC	CASSVTRQETQYF
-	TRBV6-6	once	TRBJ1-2	TGTGCCAGCAGTCCCCCACTCCGATGGGAAGGCTACACCTTC	CASSPPLRWEGYTF
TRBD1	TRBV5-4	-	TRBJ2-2	TGTGCCAGCAGCCGCGAGAGGACAGGGTACGGCGGGGAGCTGTTTTTT	CASSRERTGYGGELFF
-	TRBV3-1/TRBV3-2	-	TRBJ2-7	TGTGCCAGCAGCCAAGATCCGGCCTCCTACGAGCAGTACTTC	CASSQDPASYEQYF
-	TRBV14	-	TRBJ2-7	TGTGCCAGCAGCTACGGAACCTACGAGCAGTACTTC	CASSYGTYEQYF
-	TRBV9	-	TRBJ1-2	TGTGCCAGCAGCGCGTCGGGGGGCCGGGGCTACACCTTC	CASSASGGRGYTF
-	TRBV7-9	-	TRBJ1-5	TGTGCCAGCAGCTTAGATCGGGGTAATCAGCCCCAGCATTTT	CASSLDRGNQPQHF
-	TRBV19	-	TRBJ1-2	TGTGCCAGTAGTATAGATGCGGCAGGAGTTTATGGCTACACCTTC	CASSIDAAGVYGYTF
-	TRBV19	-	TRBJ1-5	TGTGCCAGTAGTATAGAGGTTCAGCCCCAGCATTTT	CASSIEVQPQHF
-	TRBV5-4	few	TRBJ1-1	TGTGCCAGCAGCTTGGTACGTAGGGGGTTGAACACTGAAGCTTTCTTT	CASSLVRRGLNTEAFF
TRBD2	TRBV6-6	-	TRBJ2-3	TGTGCCAGCGGGGTGAGGGGACTAGCGTTCACAGATACGCAGTATTTT	CASGVRGLAFTDTQYF
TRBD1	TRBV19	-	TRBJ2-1	TGTGCCAGTAGTATACAACGGGGACAGACCTACAATGAGCAGTTCTTC	CASSIQRGQTYNEQFF
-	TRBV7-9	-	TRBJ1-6	TGTGCCAGCAGCTTAGTGCGAAGTAAGAATTCACCCCTCCACTTT	CASSLVRSKNSPLHF
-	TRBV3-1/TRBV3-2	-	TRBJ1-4	TGTGCCAGCAGCCAGCAGGAAAAACTGTTTTTT	CASSQQEKLFF
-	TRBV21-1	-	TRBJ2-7	TGTGCCAGCAGCACCCGGGACAGGGACGCGACCTCCTACGAGCAGTACTTC	CASSTRDRDATSYEQYF
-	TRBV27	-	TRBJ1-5	TGTGCCAGCAGTGGATCGGGACTAAATCAGCCCCAGCATTTT	CASSGSGLNQPQHF
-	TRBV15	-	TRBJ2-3	TGTGCCACCAGCCTTCAGGGGGGGGGAGATACGCAGTATTTT	CATSLQGGGDTQYF
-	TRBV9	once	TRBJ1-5	TGTGCCAGCAGCGTAGCAGCAGGGAGGAATCAGCCCCAGCATTTT	CASSVAAGRNQPQHF
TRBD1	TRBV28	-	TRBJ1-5	TGTGCCAGCAGTTTTTCCCGACAGGGGGGCAATCAGCCCCAGCATTTT	CASSFSRQGGNQPQHF